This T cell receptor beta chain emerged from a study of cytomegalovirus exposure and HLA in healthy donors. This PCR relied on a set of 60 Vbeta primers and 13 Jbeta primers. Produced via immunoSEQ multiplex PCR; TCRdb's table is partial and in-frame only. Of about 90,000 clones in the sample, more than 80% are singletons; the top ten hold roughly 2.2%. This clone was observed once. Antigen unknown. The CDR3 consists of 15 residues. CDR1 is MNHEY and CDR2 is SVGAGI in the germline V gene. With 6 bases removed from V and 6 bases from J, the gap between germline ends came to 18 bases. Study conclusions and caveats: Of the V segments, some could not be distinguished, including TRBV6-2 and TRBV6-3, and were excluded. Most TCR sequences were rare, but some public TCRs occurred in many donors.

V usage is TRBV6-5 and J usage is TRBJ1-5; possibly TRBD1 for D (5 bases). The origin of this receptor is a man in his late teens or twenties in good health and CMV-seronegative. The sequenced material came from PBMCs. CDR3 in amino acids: CASRPSSGVGQPQHF. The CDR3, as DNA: TGTGCCAGCAGACCCTCATCGGGGGTTGGTCAGCCCCAGCATTTT.